This TCR beta chain was found in a study of identical twins. TCRdb reprocessed the 5' RACE reads via MiXCR and lists one record per CDR3 protein. The repertoire holds roughly 1.6 million distinct CDR3 sequences, with around 29% as singletons. The CDR3 totals 14 residues. The trim removed 7 bases at V and 11 bases at J, leaving 15 bases unmatched. Germline CDR1 reads MNHEY; CDR2 reads SVGAGI. The V and J genes are TRBV6-5 and TRBJ2-5; 8 nucleotides agree with TRBD2. The sequenced material came from cord blood. The sequence was collected from a newborn girl in good health. The CDR3 reads CASIQSGSKGEQYF. The CDR3 DNA sequence: TGTGCCAGCATACAGAGCGGGAGTAAAGGGGAGCAGTACTTC.